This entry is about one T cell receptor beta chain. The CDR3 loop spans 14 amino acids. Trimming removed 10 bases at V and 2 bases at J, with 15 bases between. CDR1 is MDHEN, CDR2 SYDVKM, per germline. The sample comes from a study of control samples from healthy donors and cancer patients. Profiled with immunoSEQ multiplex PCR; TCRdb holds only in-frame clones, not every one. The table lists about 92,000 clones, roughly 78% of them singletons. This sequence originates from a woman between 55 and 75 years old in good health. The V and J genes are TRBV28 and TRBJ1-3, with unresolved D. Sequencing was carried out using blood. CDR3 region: CATKPGSTGNTIYF. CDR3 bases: TGTGCCACCAAACCCGGCAGCACTGGAAACACCATATATTTT.